One and the same sample provided the 24 T cell receptor beta chains below, sequenced in a study of cytomegalovirus exposure and HLA in healthy donors. The data were produced by immunoSEQ multiplex PCR, yet TCRdb's version contains in-frame clones alone and is incomplete. The data contain 50,000 to 70,000 clones, roughly 95% of them singletons. The sequencing sample was made of PBMCs. Receptors were obtained from a woman between 18 and 29 years old in good health and CMV-seropositive.

The rearrangement uses TRBV28 and TRBJ1-1; D might be TRBD1 (5 bases). Germline loops: CDR1 MDHEN, CDR2 SYDVKM. The CDR3 contains 14 residues. V lost 8 bases and J 1 base, leaving 14 bases between the germline ends. CDR3 in amino acids: CASPPAGGNTEAFF. The CDR3 DNA is TGTGCCAGCCCACCCGCCGGGGGGAACACTGAAGCTTTCTTT.

The V gene is TRBV11-2, the J gene TRBJ2-3; 14 nucleotides align to TRBD2. Germline values: CDR1 SGHAT, CDR2 FQNNGV. V lost 5 bases and J lost 2; bases outside the gene matches: 6. This CDR3 spans 17 amino acids. The DNA for the CDR3 is TGTGCCAGCAGCCCCCGACTAGCGGGGGGGAACACAGATACGCAGTATTTT. Translated, it gives CASSPRLAGGNTDTQYF.

The rearrangement uses TRBV18 and TRBJ2-7; TRBD1 agrees at 7 bases. With V trimmed by 0 bases and J by 13 bases, 15 bases remained unmatched. Germline values: CDR1 KGHSH, CDR2 LQKENI. This CDR3 is 15 amino acids long. CDR3 in DNA: TGTGCCAGCTCACCACCGAGCGGACAGGATTTAGGCCAATACTTC. It specifies CASSPPSGQDLGQYF.

V is TRBV28 and J is TRBJ2-1; tentative D call: TRBD2 (6 bases). V shed 6 bases and J shed 0 bases, with 15 bases lying between them. The CDR3 sequence is 16 residues long. The germline gives CDR1 MDHEN, CDR2 SYDVKM. This CDR3 is CASSLSGPSSYNEQFF. As DNA, the CDR3 is TGTGCCAGCAGCCTCAGCGGGCCCAGCTCCTACAATGAGCAGTTCTTC.

This clone came up a few times. For the CDR3, the DNA is TGTGCCAGCAGCTTGCGGGATGGGAGCTCCTACAATGAGCAGTTCTTC. Translated, it gives CASSLRDGSSYNEQFF. This chain uses TRBV5-4 with TRBJ2-1; D perhaps matches TRBD2 (5 bases). V was cut by 1 base and J by 0 bases, with 11 bases left in between. This CDR3 comprises 16 residues. Germline-derived CDR1 and CDR2 are SGHNT and YYREEE (reference sequence).

The chain carries TRBV5-5 and TRBJ2-7, with D perhaps TRBD2 (6 bases). This CDR3 has 15 residues. CDR1 is SGHKS, CDR2 YYEKEE, per germline (reference sequence). The V and J ends lost 1 base and 1 base respectively, with 12 bases between them. CDR3 in amino acids: CASSLSREASYEQYF. The CDR3 bases are TGTGCCAGCAGCTTGAGCAGGGAGGCTTCCTACGAGCAGTACTTC.

J is TRBJ1-2 and V is TRBV13, with TRBD1 as a possible D gene (6 bases). V was trimmed by 7 bases and J by 0 bases, leaving 18 bases between them. Germline-derived CDR1 and CDR2 are PRHDT and FYEKMQ (reference sequence). The CDR3 consists of 16 residues. This CDR3 reads CASTQRGALTNYGYTF. The CDR3, as DNA: TGTGCCAGCACCCAACGGGGGGCCCTTACTAACTATGGCTACACCTTC.

The rearrangement uses TRBV19 and TRBJ2-2, with 7 bases identical to TRBD1. Germline trimming cut 5 bases from V and 5 bases from J; bases unmatched to any gene: 2. Germline V CDR1 and CDR2: LNHDA, SQIVND (reference sequence). The CDR3 extends over 13 amino acids. CDR3 in DNA: TGTGCCAGTAGTCGACAGGGAACCGGGGAGCTGTTTTTT. This encodes CASSRQGTGELFF.

CDR3 in DNA: TGTGCCAGCGGACAGGGTGGAAGCACTGAAGCTTTCTTT. Translation gives CASGQGGSTEAFF. The chain couples TRBV7-3 to TRBJ1-1; 8 bases are a match to TRBD1. The CDR3 length is 13 residues. Trimming took 8 bases from V and 4 from J; bases not matched to a gene: 6. CDR1 SGHTA and CDR2 FQGTGA come from the germline V gene. Filled out from reference TRBV7-3 and TRBJ1-1, the complete variable domain reads GAGVSQTPSNKVTEKGKYVELRCDPISGHTALYWYRQSLGQGPEFLIYFQGTGAADDSGLPNDRFFAVRPEGSVSTLKIQRTERGDSAVYLCASGQGGSTEAFFGQGTRLTVV.

This chain connects TRBV9 to TRBJ1-4; D remains ambiguous. V dropped 4 bases and J dropped 6 bases, with 13 bases sitting between them. The CDR3 contains 14 residues. From germline, CDR1 is SGDLS and CDR2 YYNGEE. CDR3 sequence: CASSPGMEYEKLFF. CDR3 nucleotides: TGTGCCAGCAGCCCCGGAATGGAGTATGAAAAACTGTTTTTT.

The rearrangement uses TRBV19 and TRBJ2-1; possibly TRBD2 for D (6 bases). The V gene's germline CDR1 is LNHDA and CDR2 SQIVND (reference sequence). The CDR3 has 14 amino acids. Deletions cut 2 bases from V and 5 bases from J, with 10 bases between. Written as DNA, the CDR3 is TGTGCCAGTAGTATAAGCGGGCGAAACAATGAGCAGTTCTTC. Translation: CASSISGRNNEQFF.

The rearrangement joins TRBV7-2 to TRBJ2-7; 9 bases match TRBD2. Germline values: CDR1 SGHTA, CDR2 FQGNSA. The trim removed 2 bases at V and 2 bases at J, leaving 7 bases unmatched. This CDR3 spans 16 amino acids. CDR3 coding DNA: TGTGCCAGCAGCTTACAAAGCGGGGGGATCACCTACGAGCAGTACTTC. Translating it yields CASSLQSGGITYEQYF.

The chain recombines TRBV19 with TRBJ2-7; TRBD2 aligns across 16 bases. The length of the CDR3 is 17 residues. V lost 10 bases and J lost 5; bases outside the gene matches: 14. Germline V lookup: CDR1 LNHDA, CDR2 SQIVND (reference sequence). Written as DNA, the CDR3 is TGTGCCACTACATCCGGGACTAGCGGGGGGGCTGTCCACGAGCAGTACTTC. It specifies CATTSGTSGGAVHEQYF.

The chain is built from TRBV6-5 and TRBJ2-3, with D unclear. The CDR3 consists of 12 residues. V lost 6 bases and J lost 5, with 9 bases in between. Per germline, CDR1 MNHEY and CDR2 SVGAGI. The DNA for the CDR3 is TGTGCCAGCAGCTCCCCAGGAGATACGCAGTATTTT. Translated, it gives CASSSPGDTQYF.

The rearrangement uses TRBV7-9 and TRBJ2-1; 14 bases align to TRBD2. The CDR3 is made up of 15 amino acids. From germline, CDR1 is SEHNR and CDR2 FQNEAQ (reference sequence). The V and J ends lost 8 bases and 9 bases, in that order; junction bases with no gene match: 9. The CDR3, as DNA: TGTGCCAGCGCGACGGGAGGACTAGCGGGAGGTGAGCAGTTCTTC. Translation: CASATGGLAGGEQFF.

The chain employs TRBV5-1 and TRBJ2-3; D gene uncertain. The V end was cut by 0 bases, the J end by 6 bases, with 14 bases between. CDR1 is SGHRS, CDR2 YFSETQ, per germline. The CDR3 sequence is 15 residues long. The CDR3 protein is CASSLGDPLRDTQYF. CDR3 bases: TGCGCCAGCAGCTTGGGAGACCCCCTCAGGGATACGCAGTATTTT. The complete variable domain, with remaining parts taken from reference TRBV5-1 and TRBJ2-3, reads KAGVTQTPRYLIKTRGQQVTLSCSPISGHRSVSWYQQTPGQGLQFLFEYFSETQRNKGNFPGRFSGRQFSNSRSEMNVSTLELGDSALYLCASSLGDPLRDTQYFGPGTRLTVL.

J is TRBJ2-1 and V is TRBV29-1; TRBD2 aligns across 10 bases. The V and J ends lost 6 bases and 7 bases, in that order; junction bases with no gene match: 15. Germline CDR1 and CDR2: SQVTM and ANQGSEA. The CDR3 runs 16 residues. CDR3 sequence: CSVYSGRAVSRNEQFF. The CDR3 DNA sequence: TGCAGCGTGTACAGCGGGAGGGCCGTAAGTAGGAATGAGCAGTTCTTC.

J is TRBJ2-1 and V is TRBV5-1; the D gene is possibly TRBD1 (6 bases). This CDR3 has 15 residues. Trimming removed 4 bases from V and 8 bases from J, with 19 bases in between. The germline CDR1 and CDR2 sequences are SGHRS and YFSETQ. CDR3 DNA sequence: TGCGCCAGCAGCCTAACAGGGCCTGGGTCTGATGAGCAGTTCTTC. It specifies CASSLTGPGSDEQFF.

A single count supports this clone. The rearrangement uses TRBV30 and TRBJ2-2, with D uncertain. The CDR3 loop spans 13 amino acids. The ends were cut back, 2 bases at V and 2 bases at J, with 6 bases in the middle. Germline values: CDR1 GTSNPN, CDR2 SVGIG (reference sequence). For the CDR3, the DNA is TGTGCCTGGAGTCCTTATAACACCGGGGAGCTGTTTTTT. It codes for CAWSPYNTGELFF. The entire variable domain, with the rest obtained from reference TRBV30 and TRBJ2-2, is as follows: SQTIHQWPATLVQPVGSPLSLECTVEGTSNPNLYWYRQAAGRGLQLLFYSVGIGQISSEVPQNLSASRPQDRQFILSSKKLLLSDSGFYLCAWSPYNTGELFFGEGSRLTVL.

The genes are TRBV2 and TRBJ2-5; D is perhaps TRBD2 (6 bases). Trimming took off 7 bases at V and 5 bases at J, with 14 bases between the two ends. Per germline, CDR1 SNHLY and CDR2 FYNNEI. The CDR3 contains 13 residues. CDR3 in amino acids: CASNPRRGETQYF. The DNA of the CDR3 is TGTGCCAGCAATCCCAGGCGGGGCGAGACCCAGTACTTC. Full variable domain (outside the CDR3, taken from reference TRBV2 and TRBJ2-5): EPEVTQTPSHQVTQMGQEVILRCVPISNHLYFYWYRQILGQKVEFLVSFYNNEISEKSEIFDDQFSVERPDGSNFTLKIRSTKLEDSAMYFCASNPRRGETQYFGPGTRLLVL.

The rearrangement links TRBV28 to TRBJ2-5, with 7 bases lining up with TRBD2. The V and J ends lost 7 bases and 5 bases, in that order; junction bases with no gene match: 7. The CDR3 totals 13 residues. Germline CDR1 reads MDHEN; CDR2 reads SYDVKM. The CDR3 bases are TGTGCCAGCATCCCTTGGGGGGGGGAGACCCAGTACTTC. Its protein product is CASIPWGGETQYF.

This chain joins TRBV27 and TRBJ2-5; D gene uncertain. Deletions cut 6 bases from V and 5 bases from J, with 4 bases between. Germline loops: CDR1 MNHEY, CDR2 SMNVEV (reference sequence). The CDR3 runs 10 residues. CDR3 sequence reads: CASRRETQYF. The CDR3 region has the DNA TGTGCCAGCAGGAGGGAGACCCAGTACTTC.

The CDR3 sequence: CASRGNGGAGGNEQFF. DNA of the CDR3: TGTGCCAGTAGAGGTAACGGGGGGGCCGGAGGGAATGAGCAGTTCTTC. The V gene is TRBV19, the J gene TRBJ2-1, with 8 bases matching TRBD2. Germline V gives CDR1 LNHDA, CDR2 SQIVND (reference sequence). With V trimmed by 6 bases and J by 7 bases, 14 bases remained unmatched. This CDR3 is built from 16 residues.

This sequence joins TRBV7-2 and TRBJ1-2; the D is unclear. The CDR3 extends over 12 amino acids. Trimming stripped 3 bases from V and 7 bases from J, with 9 bases between. Germline V gene sequence: CDR1 SGHTA, CDR2 FQGNSA. CDR3 in amino acids: CASSFSQSGYTF. The CDR3 bases are TGTGCCAGCAGCTTTTCTCAGTCTGGCTACACCTTC.